The text below deals with one T cell receptor beta chain. In the same sample, other DNA sequences code for this CDR3. Cohorts were based on clinical histories the participants reported. Recovered status in Cohort 3 required two negative PCRs, clearance, or symptom resolution. The germline gives CDR1 SGHTA, CDR2 FQGNSA. The trim removed 3 bases at V and 1 base at J, leaving 0 bases unmatched. CDR3 length: 14 amino acids. This sample is drawn from a study of blood T cell repertoires in COVID-19. Study-wide context: COVID-19 samples from acute and convalescent phases originated in the United States, Italy and Spain.

In the study's own analysis: Estimated nucleated cell counts came from reference gene primer amplification. The assay was immunoSEQ multiplex PCR, and TCRdb's table has in-frame clones only and misses some. The D gene and trimming were derived from the DNA, and the V and J assignments and clone size from that table. The repertoire holds hundreds of thousands of clones, with 84% as singletons. The sequenced sample consisted of PBMCs or T cells enriched from blood (not recorded which). This sequence joins TRBV7-2 and TRBJ1-2; 9 bases are a match to TRBD1. This sequence was found in a woman in her thirties or forties who had recovered from COVID-19. The DNA of the CDR3 is TGTGCCAGCAGCTTGGACAGGGGTAACTATGGCTACACCTTC. It encodes CASSLDRGNYGYTF.